This T cell receptor (beta chain) was sequenced in a study of blood T cell repertoires in COVID-19. Turning to the study itself: Acute and convalescent COVID-19 samples came from the United States, Italy and Spain. T cells, B-cell-depleted T cells, or PBMCs provided the cDNA or gDNA that served as material.

CDR1 is SGHDN, CDR2 FVKESK, per germline. V dropped 1 base and J dropped 4 bases, with 13 bases sitting between them. The length of the CDR3 is 15 residues. Only in-frame clones appear in the TCRdb table, and some are missing; sequencing was by immunoSEQ multiplex PCR. The profile shows approximately 290,000 clones, about nine tenths of them singletons. The chain uses TRBV14 and TRBJ1-2, with a weak D call TRBD1 (6 bases). Sequenced: peripheral blood. The receptor comes from a woman between 25 and 40 years old with COVID-19, enrolled during active disease. The CDR3 reads CASSQVTGRAYGYTF. CDR3 bases: TGTGCCAGCAGCCAAGTCACAGGGAGGGCCTATGGCTACACCTTC.